This T cell receptor (beta chain) emerged from a study of T-cell memory formation after mild COVID-19. This clonotype turned up a few times. The ends were cut back, 4 bases at V and 5 bases at J, with 14 bases in the middle. The germline gives CDR1 SQVTM, CDR2 ANQGSEA. The CDR3 extends over 13 amino acids. TCRdb re-called the 5' RACE reads through MiXCR, storing one row per CDR3 protein. The table lists about 340,000 distinct CDR3 sequences, around 15% of them singletons. The sequenced material came from PBMCs or a T cell subset sorted from them (not recorded which). The chain joins TRBV29-1 to TRBJ2-5, with D maybe TRBD1 (6 bases). The source is a young man who had mild COVID-19 (a few samples of this study predate the infection). Cell type and time point are not known. CDR3: CSVATGMVETQYF. CDR3 coding DNA: TGCAGCGTTGCTACAGGGATGGTCGAGACCCAGTACTTC. Looking up the rest from reference TRBV29-1 and TRBJ2-5 gives the full variable domain: SAVISQKPSRDICQRGTSLTIQCQVDSQVTMMFWYRQQPGQSLTLIATANQGSEATYESGFVIDKFPISRPNLTFSTLTVSNMSPEDSSIYLCSVATGMVETQYFGPGTRLLVL.